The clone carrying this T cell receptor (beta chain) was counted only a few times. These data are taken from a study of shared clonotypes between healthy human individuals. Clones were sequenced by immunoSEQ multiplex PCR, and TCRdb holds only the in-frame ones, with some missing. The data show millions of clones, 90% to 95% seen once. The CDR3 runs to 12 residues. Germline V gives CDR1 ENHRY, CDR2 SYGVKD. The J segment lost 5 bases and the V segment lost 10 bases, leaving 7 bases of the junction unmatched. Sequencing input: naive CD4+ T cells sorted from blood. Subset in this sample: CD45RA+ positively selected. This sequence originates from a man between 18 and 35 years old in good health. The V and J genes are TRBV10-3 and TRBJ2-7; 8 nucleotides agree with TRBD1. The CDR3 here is CATRGQGDEQYF. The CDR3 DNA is TGTGCCACCCGAGGACAGGGAGACGAGCAGTACTTC.